The 4 T cell receptor beta chains below were found in one sample sequenced in a study of cytomegalovirus exposure and HLA in healthy donors. The primer mix had 60 Vbeta and 13 Jbeta primers. Sequencing used immunoSEQ multiplex PCR; TCRdb keeps in-frame clones, though not all of them. The table lists about 130,000 clones, 70% to 80% of them singletons. The specimen sequenced was PBMCs. The receptors stem from a man between 25 and 39 years old in good health and CMV-seronegative.

The chain has TRBV6-5 and TRBJ2-5; TRBD1 agrees at 8 bases. The CDR3 is 15 residues long. Losses at the gene ends were 6 bases for V and 2 bases for J; bases not matched to a gene: 8. Germline V gene lookup returns CDR1 MNHEY and CDR2 SVGAGI. CDR3 region: CASSQPRTGQETQYF. In DNA, the CDR3 is TGTGCCAGCAGCCAACCCCGGACAGGGCAAGAGACCCAGTACTTC.

The V and J genes are TRBV19 and TRBJ1-4, with 8 bases identical to TRBD1. The junction had 5 bases not matched to a gene; V was cut back by 5 bases and J by 3 bases. This CDR3 is built from 15 residues. In germline, CDR1 is LNHDA, CDR2 SQIVND (reference sequence). CDR3 region: CASSPSDRANEKLFF. Written as DNA, the CDR3 is TGTGCCAGTAGTCCCTCGGACAGGGCTAATGAAAAACTGTTTTTT.

This clone was found once. The V and J genes are TRBV6-5 and TRBJ2-1, with D possibly TRBD1 on 5 matching bases. CDR3 length equals 12 residues. Germline CDR1 reads MNHEY; CDR2 reads SVGAGI. Trimming took off 4 bases at V and 6 bases at J, with 7 bases between the two ends. The DNA for the CDR3 is TGTGCCAGCAGTTCCAGGGTCAATGAGCAGTTCTTC. Translation: CASSSRVNEQFF.

This chain joins TRBV30 and TRBJ2-1, with D possibly matching TRBD1 (6 bases). There are 14 residues in the CDR3. V was clipped by 3 bases and J by 4 bases, with 13 bases between them. Germline loops: CDR1 GTSNPN, CDR2 SVGIG (reference sequence). CDR3 bases: TGTGCCTGGAGGTATCCTGACAGGTACAATGAGCAGTTCTTC. Amino acid sequence: CAWRYPDRYNEQFF.